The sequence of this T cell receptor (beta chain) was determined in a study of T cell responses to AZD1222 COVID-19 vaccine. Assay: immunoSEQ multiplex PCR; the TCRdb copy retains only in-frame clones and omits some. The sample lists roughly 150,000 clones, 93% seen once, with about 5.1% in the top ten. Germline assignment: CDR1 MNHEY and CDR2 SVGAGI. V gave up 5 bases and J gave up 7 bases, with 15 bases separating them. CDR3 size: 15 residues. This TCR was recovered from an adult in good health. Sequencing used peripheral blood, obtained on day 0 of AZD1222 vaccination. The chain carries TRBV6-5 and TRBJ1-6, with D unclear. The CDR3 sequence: CASSSALGRNSPLHF. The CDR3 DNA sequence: TGTGCCAGCAGTAGCGCGCTGGGGAGGAATTCACCCCTCCACTTT.